This entry lists 23 T cell receptor beta chains sequenced from one sample in a study of beta chain features in type 1 diabetes. cDNA synthesis used the whole RNA isolate, giving expressed TCRB sequences. Using immunoSEQ multiplex PCR, the repertoire was profiled, and TCRdb retains in-frame clones only, with some absent. The sample includes roughly 610,000 clones, about 16% of them seen just once. The sample comprised naive CD4+ T cells from blood. All receptors come from a young man in good health.

This chain links TRBV9 with TRBJ2-5; 9 nucleotides match TRBD2. This CDR3 has 16 amino acids. V was pared by 4 bases and J by 4 bases, with 11 bases of the junction left unmatched. In germline, CDR1 is SGDLS, CDR2 YYNGEE. The CDR3 sequence: CASSPRRLAGIETQYF. In DNA form, the CDR3 reads TGTGCCAGCAGCCCGAGGAGGCTAGCGGGGATAGAGACCCAGTACTTC.

The chain couples TRBV9 to TRBJ1-5, with TRBD1 matching over 7 bases. Trimming at V came to 5 bases and at J to 2 bases, leaving 7 bases not matched to a gene. In germline, CDR1 is SGDLS, CDR2 YYNGEE. CDR3 length equals 15 residues. CDR3 residues: CASSATGSGNQPQHF. CDR3 nucleotides: TGTGCCAGCAGTGCGACAGGGTCTGGCAATCAGCCCCAGCATTTT.

This clone came up a few times. The chain couples TRBV11-2 to TRBJ1-4; D gene ambiguous. CDR3 length: 14 amino acids. Germline V CDR1 and CDR2: SGHAT, FQNNGV. V lost 1 base and J lost 10, with 13 bases in between. In DNA form, the CDR3 reads TGTGCCAGCAGCTTAGCGTTGGATTTAGGAAAACTGTTTTTT. Translated, it gives CASSLALDLGKLFF.

The chain joins TRBV5-1 to TRBJ2-5; perhaps D is TRBD1 or TRBD2 (5 bases each). Germline CDR1 and CDR2: SGHRS and YFSETQ. The CDR3 runs to 14 residues. Trimming took 7 bases from V and 2 from J, leaving 15 bases between them. The CDR3, as DNA: TGCGCCAGCTCCCAGAGGGACGGGCAAGAGACCCAGTACTTC. It codes for CASSQRDGQETQYF.

This clone was detected only a few times. The rearrangement joins TRBV28 to TRBJ1-4, with 9 bases identical to TRBD1. With V trimmed by 4 bases and J by 6 bases, 6 bases remained unmatched. Germline lookup yields CDR1 MDHEN and CDR2 SYDVKM. There are 15 residues in the CDR3. The CDR3 nucleotides are TGTGCCAGCAGTTCCCCGGACAGGGGACATGAAAAACTGTTTTTT. It specifies CASSSPDRGHEKLFF.

This clone was seen a few times. The V and J genes are TRBV19 and TRBJ2-1; TRBD2 aligns across 11 bases. Germline V lookup: CDR1 LNHDA, CDR2 SQIVND (reference sequence). The CDR3 spans 15 residues. Trimming at V came to 1 base and at J to 7 bases, leaving 3 bases not matched to a gene. CDR3 coding DNA: TGTGCCAGTAGTATAGTAGCGGGAGGGCGGAATGAGCAGTTCTTC. This translates into CASSIVAGGRNEQFF.

This clone was seen a few times. The chain combines TRBV2 with TRBJ2-3; possible D gene TRBD1, 6 bases. CDR1 is SNHLY and CDR2 is FYNNEI in the germline V gene. V was shortened by 10 bases and J by 6 bases, with 17 bases between the two germline ends. The CDR3 consists of 13 residues. The CDR3 DNA follows: TGTGCCACTGGGCGGCAGGGGCCCGATACGCAGTATTTT. This gives the protein CATGRQGPDTQYF. The variable domain in full, completed from reference TRBV2 and TRBJ2-3, reads EPEVTQTPSHQVTQMGQEVILRCVPISNHLYFYWYRQILGQKVEFLVSFYNNEISEKSEIFDDQFSVERPDGSNFTLKIRSTKLEDSAMYFCATGRQGPDTQYFGPGTRLTVL.

This clone was seen only a few times. The J gene is TRBJ2-7, the V gene TRBV6-1; a weak D match, TRBD2 (6 bases). There are 15 residues in the CDR3. Deletions cut 1 base from V and 1 base from J, with 11 bases between. Germline CDR1 reads MNHNS; CDR2 reads SASEGT. The CDR3 sequence is CASSEGPSVSYEQYF. The DNA of the CDR3 is TGTGCCAGCAGTGAAGGCCCTAGCGTTTCCTACGAGCAGTACTTC.

The rearrangement uses TRBV7-8 and TRBJ2-1; D is possibly TRBD1 or TRBD2 (5 bases each). The CDR3 runs to 13 residues. Trimming took off 1 base at V and 9 bases at J, with 10 bases between the two ends. Germline lookup yields CDR1 SGHVS and CDR2 FQNEAQ. Here the CDR3 DNA reads TGTGCCAGCAGCTTAGGTTTCGGGACTGAGCAGTTCTTC. It codes for CASSLGFGTEQFF.

CDR3 in amino acids: CASSLATGTGGADTQYF. The DNA of the CDR3 is TGTGCCAGCAGCTTAGCGACCGGGACAGGTGGCGCAGATACGCAGTATTTT. The chain is built from TRBV7-8 and TRBJ2-3; 8 bases are a match to TRBD1. The CDR3 is made up of 17 amino acids. Germline V lookup: CDR1 SGHVS, CDR2 FQNEAQ. V was pared by 0 bases and J by 4 bases, with 9 bases of the junction left unmatched.

In its sample, this clone was seen a few times. V is TRBV18 and J is TRBJ1-5; D gene uncertain. The ends were cut back, 2 bases at V and 6 bases at J, with 11 bases in the middle. The CDR3 contains 14 residues. Looked up from germline, CDR1 is KGHSH and CDR2 is LQKENI. The chain's CDR3 is CASSPDPVGQPQHF. In nucleotides, the CDR3 is TGTGCCAGCTCACCAGACCCAGTGGGTCAGCCCCAGCATTTT. The complete variable domain, with remaining parts taken from reference TRBV18 and TRBJ1-5, reads NAGVMQNPRHLVRRRGQEARLRCSPMKGHSHVYWYRQLPEEGLKFMVYLQKENIIDESGMPKERFSAEFPKEGPSILRIQQVVRGDSAAYFCASSPDPVGQPQHFGDGTRLSIL.

The V call is TRBV7-9, the J call TRBJ1-1; D is possibly TRBD1 (6 bases). V was shortened by 4 bases and J by 2 bases, with 17 bases between the two germline ends. CDR3 length: 16 residues. Germline V lookup: CDR1 SEHNR, CDR2 FQNEAQ (reference sequence). The DNA of the CDR3 is TGTGCCAGCAGCTGGGGGGCGGACAGAGAAAACACTGAAGCTTTCTTT. It codes for CASSWGADRENTEAFF.

This clone was counted only a few times. The chain recombines TRBV7-9 with TRBJ2-5; no reliable D call. V was shortened by 5 bases and J by 4 bases, with 17 bases between the two germline ends. This CDR3 comprises 15 residues. The germline V gene encodes CDR1 SEHNR and CDR2 FQNEAQ (reference sequence). CDR3 coding DNA: TGTGCCAGCAGCGCTCTTTACGCAGGCGGAGAGACCCAGTACTTC. Translating gives CASSALYAGGETQYF.

The chain joins TRBV5-1 to TRBJ2-3; D possibly corresponds to TRBD1 (6 bases). Trimming took off 4 bases at V and 0 bases at J, with 12 bases between the two ends. The CDR3 has 15 amino acids. CDR1 is SGHRS and CDR2 is YFSETQ in the germline V gene. The CDR3 nucleotides read TGCGCCAGCAGCGTGACAGGTCGGAGCACAGATACGCAGTATTTT. Protein: CASSVTGRSTDTQYF.

This clone appeared a few times. The chain recombines TRBV28 with TRBJ2-1; the D is unclear. CDR1 and CDR2 (germline): MDHEN, SYDVKM. Trimming removed 9 bases at V and 0 bases at J, with 12 bases between. The CDR3 covers 14 residues. CDR3 residues: CASTRANSYNEQFF. As DNA, the CDR3 is TGTGCCAGTACCCGCGCGAACTCCTACAATGAGCAGTTCTTC.

Concerning this clone: A junction boundary mismatches the germline segment, possibly from a read error. V usage is TRBV9 and J usage is TRBJ1-1; perhaps TRBD1 as D (6 bases). The CDR3 totals 14 residues. Germline V gene data show CDR1 as SGDLS and CDR2 as YYNGEE. CDR3 in amino acids: CASSVDQGNAEAFF. In nucleotides, the CDR3 is TGTGCCAGCAGCGTAGACCAGGGGAACGCTGAAGCTTTCTTT. Full variable domain (missing parts from reference TRBV9 and TRBJ1-1): DSGVTQTPKHLITATGQRVTLRCSPRSGDLSVYWYQQSLDQGLQFLIQYYNGEERAKGNILERFSAQQFPDLHSELNLSSLELGDSALYFCASSVDQGNAEAFFGQGTRLTVV.

A few counts support this clone. This chain links TRBV28 with TRBJ1-5; D unresolved. CDR1 is MDHEN and CDR2 is SYDVKM in the germline V gene. The V end was cut by 10 bases, the J end by 7 bases, with 17 bases between. This CDR3 contains 13 residues. CDR3 loop: CATHGGSGQPQHF. CDR3 coding DNA: TGTGCCACCCACGGAGGCTCCGGGCAGCCCCAGCATTTT.

This clone was recorded a few times. The chain recombines TRBV10-3 with TRBJ2-3; 7 bases map to TRBD2. CDR1 and CDR2 from the germline V gene are ENHRY and SYGVKD. Trimming cost V 2 bases and J 0 bases; bases outside gene matches: 2. This CDR3 has 15 amino acids. DNA for the CDR3: TGTGCCATCAGTGAGAGGGAGGGTAGCACAGATACGCAGTATTTT. Amino acid sequence: CAISEREGSTDTQYF.

The V gene is TRBV9, the J gene TRBJ1-1, with D perhaps TRBD1 (6 bases). Germline assignment: CDR1 SGDLS and CDR2 YYNGEE. The V gene lost 0 bases and the J gene lost 3 bases, with 18 bases spanning the gap. This CDR3 spans 17 amino acids. As DNA, the CDR3 is TGTGCCAGCAGCGTAGTCCCTGGACAGAATGGTGACACTGAAGCTTTCTTT. Translated, it gives CASSVVPGQNGDTEAFF.

The chain recombines TRBV5-1 with TRBJ2-2; D unclear. The V end was cut by 4 bases, the J end by 6 bases, with 10 bases between. Looked up from germline, CDR1 is SGHRS and CDR2 is YFSETQ. This CDR3 has 13 residues. CDR3 protein: CASSTRNAGELFF. The CDR3 nucleotides are TGCGCCAGCAGCACCCGAAACGCCGGGGAGCTGTTTTTT.

This clone was counted only a few times. This specimen includes other DNA sequences encoding the same CDR3. The chain couples TRBV9 to TRBJ2-3; D unclear. Germline V CDR1 and CDR2: SGDLS, YYNGEE. CDR3 length: 14 residues. The V gene lost 0 bases and the J gene lost 0 bases, with 5 bases spanning the gap. CDR3 DNA: TGTGCCAGCAGCGTAGCACGAAGCACAGATACGCAGTATTTT. Translating it yields CASSVARSTDTQYF.

The rearrangement joins TRBV6-5 to TRBJ1-1; the D gene is possibly TRBD1 (6 bases). There are 15 residues in the CDR3. The germline V gene has CDR1 MNHEY and CDR2 SVGAGI. V lost 8 bases to trimming and J lost 0 bases, with 16 bases between them. CDR3 DNA sequence: TGTGCCAGCCGGCCGGGACAAAACATGAACACTGAAGCTTTCTTT. It is translated as CASRPGQNMNTEAFF.

This clone has only a few counts. This chain connects TRBV4-1 to TRBJ2-7; 8 positions match TRBD2. Germline CDR1 and CDR2: MGHRA and YSYEKL. The V gene end was trimmed by 1 base and the J gene end by 0 bases; junction bases not matched to a gene: 8. The CDR3 is 17 residues long. In nucleotides, the CDR3 is TGCGCCAGCAGCCAAGGTCGCCTAGCGGGCGTCTCCTACGAGCAGTACTTC. Translating it yields CASSQGRLAGVSYEQYF.